This entry lists 14 T cell receptor beta chains sequenced from one sample in a study of regulatory T cells in long-lasting Graves disease. For TCR beta, libraries came from iRepertoire HTBI primers and Arm-PCR of CDR3 regions. TCRdb re-analysed the multiplex PCR reads in MiXCR, keeping a single row per CDR3 protein. This table has 400,000 to 500,000 distinct CDR3 sequences, under 25% appearing once. Noted time point: persistent/refractory GD, antithyroid drugs over 5 years with positive TRAb. Researchers made the TCR library from RNA that was extracted from PBMCs. The sequencing here drew on peripheral blood mononuclear cells (PBMCs), taken when the disease was refractory, from a patient treated with antithyroid drugs. These receptors were taken from a female donor with Graves disease.

The V and J genes are TRBV20-1 and TRBJ1-1, with D perhaps matching TRBD1 (6 bases). CDR1 is DFQATT, CDR2 SNEGSKA, per germline (reference sequence). There are 13 residues in the CDR3. Trimming took off 3 bases at V and 3 bases at J, with 11 bases between the two ends. CDR3 amino acids: CSASSGVHTEAFF. CDR3 bases: TGCAGTGCTAGCTCAGGGGTACACACTGAAGCTTTCTTT.

The chain employs TRBV7-9 and TRBJ2-3; 9 bases are shared with TRBD2. With 4 bases clipped from V and 4 bases from J, the junction kept 6 bases outside the gene matches. Germline V gives CDR1 SEHNR, CDR2 FQNEAQ (reference sequence). This CDR3 comprises 15 residues. As DNA, the CDR3 is TGTGCCAGCAGCTCAACCCTAGCGGGACCAGATACGCAGTATTTT. This encodes CASSSTLAGPDTQYF.

V gene TRBV19 combines with J gene TRBJ1-1, with D uncertain. Germline CDR1 is LNHDA and CDR2 is SQIVND (reference sequence). The ends were cut back, 6 bases at V and 5 bases at J, with 13 bases in the middle. The CDR3 is made up of 13 amino acids. For the CDR3, the DNA is TGTGCCAGTAGCCAGACGAGAAGGACTGAAGCTTTCTTT. Amino acid sequence: CASSQTRRTEAFF.

This chain links TRBV7-9 with TRBJ1-3; TRBD1 aligns across 8 bases. Germline CDR1 SEHNR, CDR2 FQNEAQ (reference sequence). With V trimmed by 5 bases and J by 3 bases, 9 bases remained unmatched. The CDR3 sequence is 16 residues long. The CDR3 DNA is TGTGCCAGCAGCCCCTTGGCAGGGGGCGGTGGAAACACCATATATTTT. Translated, it gives CASSPLAGGGGNTIYF.

About this clonotype: A single base separates this from a much larger clone, so it may be a read error. A read error is likely, as this CDR3 ends without the conserved phenylalanine or tryptophan. The chain has TRBV2 and TRBJ1-1; no clear D. The CDR3 covers 15 residues. The V gene's germline CDR1 is SNHLY and CDR2 FYNNEI. Trimming shortened V by 2 bases and J by 3 bases, and 13 bases separated the two germline ends. CDR3 nucleotides: TGTGCCAGCAGTGAATACACGTCAGTGGACACTGAAGCTTTCCTT. Its protein product is CASSEYTSVDTEAFL.

This clonotype showed up many times. This chain joins TRBV28 and TRBJ2-5; 7 positions match TRBD2. The germline V gene has CDR1 MDHEN and CDR2 SYDVKM. J gave up 2 bases and V 2 bases, and 14 bases lay outside the gene matches. The CDR3 contains 18 residues. CDR3 in DNA: TGTGCCAGCAGTTTAGGGGGGGAGAGTAGTGCCGGACAAGAGACCCAGTACTTC. This encodes CASSLGGESSAGQETQYF.

The chain carries TRBV7-9 and TRBJ2-7; D gene uncertain. The germline V and J ends were trimmed by 3 bases and 1 base, with 13 bases remaining between them. Germline-derived CDR1 and CDR2 are SEHNR and FQNEAQ (reference sequence). CDR3 size: 15 residues. Here the CDR3 DNA reads TGTGCCAGCAGCTTCCTTGGCAGTGTGTCCTACGAGCAGTACTTC. Translating it yields CASSFLGSVSYEQYF.

About this clonotype: A much larger clonotype is one base distant, so this may be a read error. The V and J genes are TRBV28 and TRBJ2-7; D uncertain. The germline V gene has CDR1 MDHEN and CDR2 SYDVKM. CDR3 size: 12 residues. The CDR3 DNA reads TGTGCCAGCAGTTTCGTAAACTACGAGCAGTGCTTC. This translates into CASSFVNYEQCF.

This clonotype has more than one count but fewer than ten. V is TRBV28 and J is TRBJ2-3; D not resolved. Germline CDR1 reads MDHEN; CDR2 reads SYDVKM. V gave up 7 bases and J gave up 8 bases, with 22 bases separating them. The CDR3 sequence is 15 residues long. The CDR3 is CASIPRGPPSRTQYF. In nucleotides, the CDR3 is TGTGCCAGCATCCCCCGAGGCCCCCCCAGTCGTACGCAGTATTTT. The variable domain in full, completed from reference TRBV28 and TRBJ2-3, reads DVKVTQSSRYLVKRTGEKVFLECVQDMDHENMFWYRQDPGLGLRLIYFSYDVKMKEKGDIPEGYSVSREKKERFSLILESASTNQTSMYLCASIPRGPPSRTQYFGPGTRLTVL.

This clonotype was recorded many times. This chain connects TRBV28 to TRBJ2-5; TRBD1 or TRBD2 may be the D gene (5 bases each). The CDR3 has 14 residues. V was pared by 8 bases and J by 5 bases, with 18 bases between. Germline lookup yields CDR1 MDHEN and CDR2 SYDVKM. The CDR3 loop is CASSSPGSRETQYF. In DNA, the CDR3 is TGTGCCAGCTCTTCGCCAGGGAGTAGGGAGACCCAGTACTTC.

In this sample, this clonotype turned up many times. The CDR3 sequence is CASSTDSYGYTF. The CDR3, as DNA: TGTGCCAGCAGCACCGACAGTTATGGCTACACCTTC. The gene calls are TRBV2 and TRBJ1-2; D is perhaps TRBD1 (5 bases). Germline-derived CDR1 and CDR2 are SNHLY and FYNNEI. Trimming took 6 bases from V and 5 from J, leaving 10 bases between them. This CDR3 contains 12 residues.

The genes are TRBV9 and TRBJ2-7, with 9 bases identical to TRBD1. The CDR3 extends over 15 amino acids. The ends lost 4 bases at V and 4 bases at J; junction bases unmatched: 9. CDR1 SGDLS and CDR2 YYNGEE come from the germline V gene. The CDR3 DNA follows: TGTGCCAGCAGCCCCCGGACAGGGGTGGTATACGAGCAGTACTTC. Translation: CASSPRTGVVYEQYF.

This clonotype was seen at least ten times. CDR3 in amino acids: CASSFQGTGTEAFF. The CDR3 coding sequence is TGTGCCAGCAGTTTCCAGGGAACGGGGACTGAAGCTTTCTTT. This sequence joins TRBV28 and TRBJ1-1; maybe TRBD1 (5 bases). Trimming stripped 3 bases from V and 5 bases from J, with 13 bases between. The germline V gene has CDR1 MDHEN and CDR2 SYDVKM. The CDR3 covers 14 residues.

This clonotype was counted between two and nine times. V and J are TRBV5-1 and TRBJ1-1, with 8 bases lining up with TRBD1. CDR1 and CDR2 (germline): SGHRS, YFSETQ. V shed 2 bases and J 4 bases; nucleotides not matched to a gene: 10. The CDR3 has 16 amino acids. CDR3 region: CASSFLDRGAGTEAFF. DNA for the CDR3: TGCGCCAGCAGCTTTCTCGACAGGGGCGCTGGCACTGAAGCTTTCTTT.